Shown below are 27 T cell receptor beta chains from a single sample sequenced in a study of CD8 T cells in ankylosing spondylitis. Study-wide results and caveats: Typical of ankylosing spondylitis blood, it appeared, was a TCR beta motif of fewer than ten highly homologous variants.

These TCRs' antigens remain unknown. In TCRdb, the 5' RACE reads were re-called with MiXCR into one record per CDR3 protein. The sample lists around 490,000 distinct CDR3 sequences; approximately 5% were seen once. Sequenced sample: blood, either unsorted or a sorted T cell fraction (not recorded which). These receptors all come from a male donor with ankylosing spondylitis.

Ten or more counts support this clonotype. The chain joins TRBV5-1 to TRBJ2-5, with 8 positions matching TRBD2. The germline gives CDR1 SGHRS, CDR2 YFSETQ. The J segment lost 5 bases and the V segment lost 5 bases, leaving 8 bases of the junction unmatched. The CDR3 has 14 amino acids. This CDR3 is CASRLSGREETQYF. The CDR3 DNA reads as TGCGCCAGCAGACTCAGCGGGAGAGAGGAGACCCAGTACTTC.

CDR3 bases: TGTGCCAGCAGCTGGGACCCTCGTGTGGGTAATGAAAAACTGTTTTTT. It yields the protein CASSWDPRVGNEKLFF. The rearrangement links TRBV7-2 to TRBJ1-4; tentatively, D is TRBD1 (5 bases). Germline CDR1 and CDR2: SGHTA and FQGNSA. Trimming left V 4 bases short and J 4 bases short, with 16 bases between. The CDR3 totals 16 residues.

This clonotype was observed at least ten times. The chain links TRBV5-1 to TRBJ2-1; possibly TRBD1 or TRBD2 for D (5 bases each). CDR3 length: 17 amino acids. The germline V gene encodes CDR1 SGHRS and CDR2 YFSETQ. V was shortened by 0 bases and J by 0 bases, with 13 bases between the two germline ends. The CDR3 here is CASSLATWGFSYNEQFF. The CDR3 DNA is TGCGCCAGCAGCTTGGCCACTTGGGGGTTCTCCTACAATGAGCAGTTCTTC.

This clonotype was picked up many times. The chain couples TRBV5-1 to TRBJ2-1; TRBD2 matches at 9 bases. The CDR3 runs to 16 residues. Germline assignment: CDR1 SGHRS and CDR2 YFSETQ. V was clipped by 4 bases and J by 4 bases; unmatched bases: 9. Here the CDR3 DNA reads TGCGCCAGCAGCACTGTGCCTAGCGGGGCTTACAATGAGCAGTTCTTC. Protein sequence: CASSTVPSGAYNEQFF.

The table lists this clonotype with many counts. The V and J genes are TRBV20-1 and TRBJ1-6; perhaps TRBD1 as D (5 bases). Trimming took off 3 bases at V and 5 bases at J, with 11 bases between the two ends. CDR1 is DFQATT, CDR2 SNEGSKA, per germline (reference sequence). The CDR3 runs to 14 residues. The CDR3 is CSASRQPNNSPLHF. CDR3 nucleotide sequence: TGCAGTGCTAGCCGACAGCCGAATAATTCACCCCTCCACTTT.

The chain links TRBV4-3 to TRBJ1-2; 7 bases match TRBD1. The germline V gene encodes CDR1 LGHNA and CDR2 YSLEER. Germline trimming cut 1 base from V and 0 bases from J; bases unmatched to any gene: 5. This CDR3 has 16 amino acids. The CDR3 region has the DNA TGCGCCAGCAGCCAAGTATCGACAGGGCCTAACTATGGCTACACCTTC. This translates into CASSQVSTGPNYGYTF.

The table lists this clonotype with many counts. V usage is TRBV7-9 and J usage is TRBJ2-7; TRBD1 or TRBD2 may be the D gene (6 bases each). Trimming cost V 6 bases and J 6 bases, with 15 bases left between them. Germline CDR1 SEHNR, CDR2 FQNEAQ (reference sequence). The CDR3 is 13 residues long. The CDR3 sequence is CASREGGIGEQYF. The CDR3 coding sequence is TGTGCCAGCAGGGAGGGGGGTATTGGCGAGCAGTACTTC.

This clonotype was detected many times. The V and J genes are TRBV10-3 and TRBJ2-3; TRBD1 agrees at 7 bases. The CDR3 consists of 15 residues. Germline CDR1 reads ENHRY; CDR2 reads SYGVKD. J was trimmed by 2 bases and V by 9 bases; bases with no gene match: 11. In nucleotides, the CDR3 is TGTGCCATGTCCCTGGGACAGAGACACACAGATACGCAGTATTTT. This encodes CAMSLGQRHTDTQYF.

V usage is TRBV10-1 and J usage is TRBJ2-5, with 9 positions matching TRBD1. This CDR3 contains 14 residues. The germline V gene encodes CDR1 WNHNN and CDR2 SYGVQD (reference sequence). Trimming cost V 10 bases and J 6 bases; bases outside gene matches: 12. CDR3 sequence: CAISTGTGMKTQYF. The CDR3 DNA is TGCGCCATCAGCACCGGGACAGGGATGAAGACCCAGTACTTC.

This clonotype was picked up many times. The J gene is TRBJ1-1, the V gene TRBV5-6; 7 nucleotides match TRBD1. CDR1 and CDR2 (germline): SGHDT, YYEEEE. The V and J ends lost 4 bases and 5 bases, in that order; junction bases with no gene match: 11. CDR3 length equals 15 residues. The CDR3, as DNA: TGTGCCAGCAGCCCCAAGAATGCAGGGGGGACTGAAGCTTTCTTT. The encoded protein is CASSPKNAGGTEAFF.

Many counts were recorded for this clonotype. The chain uses TRBV6-2 or TRBV6-3 and TRBJ1-5; D is uncertain. Germline loops: CDR1 MNHEY, CDR2 SVGEGT. V was cut by 5 bases and J by 6 bases, with 8 bases left in between. The CDR3 runs 12 residues. CDR3 sequence: CASSDDTQPQHF. In DNA, the CDR3 is TGTGCCAGCAGTGACGACACTCAGCCCCAGCATTTT.

This clonotype was seen only once. A read error may account for a junction end that differs from germline. The V gene is TRBV3-1, the J gene TRBJ1-1; D possibly corresponds to TRBD1 (5 bases). The CDR3 sequence is 15 residues long. Germline V gene data show CDR1 as LGHDT and CDR2 as YNNKEL (reference sequence). This CDR3 is CASTQMGVGDTEAFF. In nucleotides, the CDR3 is TGTGCCAGCACCCAAATGGGGGTCGGAGACACTGAAGCTTTCTTT.

This clonotype came up many times. The V gene is TRBV7-2, the J gene TRBJ2-7; maybe TRBD1 (5 bases). V lost 5 bases, J lost 2 bases, and 10 bases lay in between. The CDR3 totals 13 residues. Per germline, CDR1 SGHTA and CDR2 FQGNSA. The CDR3 DNA reads as TGTGCCAGCAGCCTCTTGACAGCCTACGAGCAGTACTTC. Translating gives CASSLLTAYEQYF.

This clonotype was picked up many times. The rearrangement uses TRBV5-1 and TRBJ2-6; tentatively, D is TRBD2 (6 bases). The germline V gene has CDR1 SGHRS and CDR2 YFSETQ. Trimming left V 0 bases short and J 2 bases short, with 15 bases between. The CDR3 totals 18 residues. The CDR3 reads CASSLAWRVRAGANVLTF. The CDR3 DNA sequence: TGCGCCAGCAGCTTGGCCTGGAGGGTAAGGGCTGGGGCCAACGTCCTGACTTTC.

Ten or more counts support this clonotype. This rearrangement joins TRBV10-3 to TRBJ2-3, with a weak D call TRBD1 (6 bases). Trimming pared 6 bases from V and 4 bases from J, leaving 8 bases between. The V gene's germline CDR1 is ENHRY and CDR2 SYGVKD. This CDR3 is built from 12 residues. CDR3 coding DNA: TGTGCCATCAGACAGGGATCAGATACGCAGTATTTT. It translates to CAIRQGSDTQYF.

This clonotype has a count of ten or more. This chain joins TRBV12-3 or TRBV12-4 and TRBJ2-3; unclear D gene. With 5 bases removed from V and 0 bases from J, the gap between germline ends came to 12 bases. The CDR3 sequence is 15 residues long. The CDR3 coding sequence is TGTGCCAGCAGTGGGCGGACGGCTAGCACAGATACGCAGTATTTT. The encoded protein is CASSGRTASTDTQYF.

This clonotype came up many times. The rearrangement links TRBV29-1 to TRBJ2-1; a possible D gene is TRBD1 (6 bases). Trimming left V 3 bases short and J 2 bases short, with 20 bases between. Germline V lookup: CDR1 SQVTM, CDR2 ANQGSEA. CDR3 length equals 17 residues. In nucleotides, the CDR3 is TGCAGCGTTGAGGGGGCCCTGACAGTCAACCCCTACAATGAGCAGTTCTTC. This encodes CSVEGALTVNPYNEQFF.

This clonotype was detected ten times or more. This chain links TRBV7-2 with TRBJ2-2; TRBD2 matches 14 bases. The CDR3 contains 17 residues. Germline CDR1 SGHTA, CDR2 FQGNSA. Germline trimming cut 5 bases from V and 2 bases from J; bases unmatched to any gene: 4. DNA for the CDR3: TGTGCCAGCAGCCGGACTAGCGGGGGGATAAACACCGGGGAGCTGTTTTTT. Protein product: CASSRTSGGINTGELFF.

This clonotype was observed at least ten times. This sequence joins TRBV5-1 and TRBJ2-7; no firm D call. The CDR3 covers 15 residues. V lost 0 bases, J lost 6 bases, and 16 bases lay in between. Germline V gene lookup returns CDR1 SGHRS and CDR2 YFSETQ. Here the CDR3 reads CASSLEAGSWVEQYF. CDR3 bases: TGCGCCAGCAGCTTGGAGGCCGGCTCGTGGGTCGAGCAGTACTTC.

This clonotype appeared many times. The chain carries TRBV5-1 and TRBJ2-3; D may match TRBD1 or TRBD2 (6 bases each). CDR1 and CDR2 from the germline V gene are SGHRS and YFSETQ. The CDR3 loop spans 14 amino acids. Trimming removed 3 bases at V and 4 bases at J, with 12 bases between. The CDR3 nucleotides are TGCGCCAGCAGCTGGTGGGGGGCAGCAGATACGCAGTATTTT. Its protein is CASSWWGAADTQYF. The whole variable domain, remainder taken from reference TRBV5-1 and TRBJ2-3, is KAGVTQTPRYLIKTRGQQVTLSCSPISGHRSVSWYQQTPGQGLQFLFEYFSETQRNKGNFPGRFSGRQFSNSRSEMNVSTLELGDSALYLCASSWWGAADTQYFGPGTRLTVL.

At least ten counts were recorded for this clonotype. V gene TRBV4-3 combines with J gene TRBJ1-2; a weak D match, TRBD1 (6 bases). V lost 0 bases, J lost 10 bases, and 15 bases lay in between. CDR3 length equals 14 residues. Germline loops: CDR1 LGHNA, CDR2 YSLEER. The CDR3 loop is CASSQEVRGLSYTF. The CDR3 coding sequence is TGCGCCAGCAGCCAAGAAGTTCGGGGGCTCTCCTACACCTTC.

This clonotype has a count of ten or more. CDR3 region: CASSGSAGYPNYGYTF. The CDR3 DNA reads as TGTGCCAGCAGCGGATCAGCAGGGTACCCTAACTATGGCTACACCTTC. This sequence joins TRBV9 and TRBJ1-2; D might be TRBD1 (5 bases). From germline, CDR1 is SGDLS and CDR2 YYNGEE. V lost 3 bases to trimming and J lost 0 bases, with 15 bases between them. There are 16 residues in the CDR3.

This clonotype was detected ten times or more. V usage is TRBV5-1 and J usage is TRBJ1-1; TRBD1 matches at 7 bases. The V gene end was trimmed by 4 bases and the J gene end by 4 bases; junction bases not matched to a gene: 10. The CDR3 covers 15 residues. The germline V gene has CDR1 SGHRS and CDR2 YFSETQ. As DNA, the CDR3 is TGCGCCAGCAGCGAAACAGGGGCAGGAGGCACTGAAGCTTTCTTT. It is translated as CASSETGAGGTEAFF.

Many counts were recorded for this clonotype. J is TRBJ2-7 and V is TRBV10-3; TRBD1 matches 7 bases. V dropped 5 bases and J dropped 0; count of bases not matched to a gene: 7. The V gene's germline CDR1 is ENHRY and CDR2 SYGVKD. The CDR3 consists of 15 residues. CDR3 loop: CAISNTGDGSYEQYF. The CDR3 bases are TGTGCCATCAGTAATACAGGGGATGGCTCCTACGAGCAGTACTTC.

This clonotype was observed at least ten times. V and J are TRBV24-1 and TRBJ1-2; D is unclear. V lost 4 bases and J 8 bases, leaving 7 bases between the germline ends. Germline V gene sequence: CDR1 KGHDR, CDR2 SFDVKD. The CDR3 totals 11 residues. DNA for the CDR3: TGTGCCACCAGTGACTATGGAGGCTACACCTTC. It is translated as CATSDYGGYTF.

The table lists this clonotype with many counts. The rearrangement joins TRBV5-1 to TRBJ1-1; D is possibly TRBD1 (6 bases). Trimming removed 0 bases from V and 3 bases from J, with 12 bases in between. This CDR3 comprises 15 residues. The germline gives CDR1 SGHRS, CDR2 YFSETQ. The CDR3 protein is CASSLVGGGDTEAFF. In nucleotides, the CDR3 is TGCGCCAGCAGCTTGGTTGGGGGCGGCGACACTGAAGCTTTCTTT.

In the case of this clonotype: A much larger clone sits a single nucleotide away, making a read error possible. V usage is TRBV12-3 or TRBV12-4 and J usage is TRBJ1-2, with D hard to call. The CDR3 length is 13 residues. Trimming pared 3 bases from V and 3 bases from J, leaving 8 bases between. The CDR3 bases are TGTGCCAGCAGTTTGTTACAGTACTATGGCTACACCTTC. This sequence encodes CASSLLQYYGYTF.